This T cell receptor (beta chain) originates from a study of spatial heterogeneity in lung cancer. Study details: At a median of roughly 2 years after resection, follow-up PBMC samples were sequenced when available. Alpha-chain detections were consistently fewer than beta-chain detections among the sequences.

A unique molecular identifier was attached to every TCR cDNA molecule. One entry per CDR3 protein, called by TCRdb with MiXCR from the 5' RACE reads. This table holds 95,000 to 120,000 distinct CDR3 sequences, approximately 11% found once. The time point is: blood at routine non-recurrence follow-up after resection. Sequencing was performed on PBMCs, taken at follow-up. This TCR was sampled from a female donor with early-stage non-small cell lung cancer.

The CDR3 loop reads CSARVAGVVEQYF. CDR3 bases: TGCAGTGCTAGGGTGGCAGGGGTCGTCGAGCAGTACTTC. J is TRBJ2-7 and V is TRBV20-1, with a tentative D call TRBD1 (6 bases). CDR3 length: 13 amino acids. The ends were cut back, 3 bases at V and 6 bases at J, with 15 bases in the middle. Germline V gene lookup returns CDR1 DFQATT and CDR2 SNEGSKA (reference sequence).